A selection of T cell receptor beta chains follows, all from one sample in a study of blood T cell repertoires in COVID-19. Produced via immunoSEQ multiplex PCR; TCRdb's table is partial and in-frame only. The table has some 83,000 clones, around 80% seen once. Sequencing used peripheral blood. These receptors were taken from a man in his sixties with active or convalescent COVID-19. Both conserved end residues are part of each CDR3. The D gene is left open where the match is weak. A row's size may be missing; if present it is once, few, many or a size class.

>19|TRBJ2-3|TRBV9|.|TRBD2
TGTGCCAGCACCGTGTCACCAAACCTAGCGGGGGCAAGCACAGATACGCAGTATTTT
CASTVSPNLAGASTDTQYF
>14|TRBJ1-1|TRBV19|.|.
TGTGCCAGTAGTATAATTAGCACCAACACTGAAGCTTTCTTT
CASSIISTNTEAFF
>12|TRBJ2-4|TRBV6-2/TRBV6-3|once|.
TGTGCCAGCAGTTACGCGAGAAACATTCAGTACTTC
CASSYARNIQYF
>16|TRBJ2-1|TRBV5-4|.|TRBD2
TGTGCCAGCAGCTTTCGAGCGGGGGGCCGATACAATGAGCAGTTCTTC
CASSFRAGGRYNEQFF
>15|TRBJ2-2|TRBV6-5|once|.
TGTGCCAGCAGAACGGGCAGGGCGGACACCGGGGAGCTGTTTTTT
CASRTGRADTGELFF
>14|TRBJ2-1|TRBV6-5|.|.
TGTGCCAGCACCCCCGAGGGAGCAGGTTATGAGCAGTTCTTC
CASTPEGAGYEQFF
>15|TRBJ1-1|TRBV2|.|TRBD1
TGTGCCAGCAGTGGTGGGACAGGGAGGAGTACTGAAGCTTTCTTT
CASSGGTGRSTEAFF
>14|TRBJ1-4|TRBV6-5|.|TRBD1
TGTGCCAGCAACACAGGGGGCGAGAGGGAAAAACTGTTTTTT
CASNTGGEREKLFF
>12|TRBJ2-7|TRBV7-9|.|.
TGTGCCAGCAGCCGGACAATTTACGAGCAGTACTTC
CASSRTIYEQYF
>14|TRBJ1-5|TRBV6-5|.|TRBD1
TGTGCCAGCAGGGGACAGGGGGCGGCTCAGCCCCAGCATTTT
CASRGQGAAQPQHF
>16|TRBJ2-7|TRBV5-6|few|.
TGTGCCAGCAGCTTATACGGACGGGTTAGGGGCTACGAGCAGTACTTC
CASSLYGRVRGYEQYF
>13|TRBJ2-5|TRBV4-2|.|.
TGTGCCAGCAGCCCGAGCCTCCAAGAGACCCAGTACTTC
CASSPSLQETQYF
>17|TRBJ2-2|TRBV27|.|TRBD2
TGTGCCAGCACTCCCGGTAGCGGGGGCTTTAACACCGGGGAGCTGTTTTTT
CASTPGSGGFNTGELFF
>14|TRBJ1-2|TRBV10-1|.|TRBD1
TGCGCCAGCAGTGAGTCGACAGGGCTCTATGGCTACACCTTC
CASSESTGLYGYTF
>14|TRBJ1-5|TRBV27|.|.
TGTGCCAGCAGTTTCAAGGACAACTATCAGCCCCAGCATTTT
CASSFKDNYQPQHF
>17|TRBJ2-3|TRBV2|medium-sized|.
TGTGCCAGCAGCACAGGAGTCGACAGTGATAGCACAGATACGCAGTATTTT
CASSTGVDSDSTDTQYF
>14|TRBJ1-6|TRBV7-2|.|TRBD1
TGTGCCAGCAAACTGGACAGGGTTAATTCACCCCTCCACTTT
CASKLDRVNSPLHF
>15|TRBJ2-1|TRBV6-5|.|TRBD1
TGTGCCAGCAGTAAGACAGGGCTTTCCTACAATGAGCAGTTCTTC
CASSKTGLSYNEQFF
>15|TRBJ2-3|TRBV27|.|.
TGTGCCAGCAGGGAAATCAGGGGGGAGACAGATACGCAGTATTTT
CASREIRGETDTQYF
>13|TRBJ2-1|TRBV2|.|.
TGTGCCAGCAGACAAGGACAGTACAATGAGCAGTTCTTC
CASRQGQYNEQFF
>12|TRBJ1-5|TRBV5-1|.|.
TGCGCCAGCAGCAATAGCAGCCAGCCCCAGCATTTT
CASSNSSQPQHF
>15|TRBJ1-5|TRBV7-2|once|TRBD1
TGTGCCAGCAGCTTAGAGCCCGGACAGGGTGTGCCCCAGCATTTT
CASSLEPGQGVPQHF
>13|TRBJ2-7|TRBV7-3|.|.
TGTGCCAGCAGCTTTGGGGGCGACCACGAGCAGTACTTC
CASSFGGDHEQYF
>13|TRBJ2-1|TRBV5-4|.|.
TGTGCCAGCAGCTGGGCGGGGTCCAATGAGCAGTTCTTC
CASSWAGSNEQFF
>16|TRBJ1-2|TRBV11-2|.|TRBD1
TGTGCCAGCAGCTCCGTTAACAGGGGTTTTAAGGATGGCTACACCTTC
CASSSVNRGFKDGYTF
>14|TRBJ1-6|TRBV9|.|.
TGTGCCAGCAGCGTACGGGGAGGTAATTCACCCCTCCACTTT
CASSVRGGNSPLHF
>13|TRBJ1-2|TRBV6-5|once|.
TGTGCCAGCAGCTATGGCGGGGTAGGTGGCTACACCTTC
CASSYGGVGGYTF
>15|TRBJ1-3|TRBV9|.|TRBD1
TGTGCCAGCAGCGTTCAGGGGGCACCTGGAAACACCATATATTTT
CASSVQGAPGNTIYF
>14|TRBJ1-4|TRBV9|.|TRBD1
TGTGCCAGCAGCGGAGGGACAGGGGGTGAAAAACTGTTTTTT
CASSGGTGGEKLFF
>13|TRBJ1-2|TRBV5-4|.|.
TGTGCCAGCACCCCGGGGGGGGCGGGGGGCTACACCTTC
CASTPGGAGGYTF
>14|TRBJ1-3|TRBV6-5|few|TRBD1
TGTGCCAGCAGTCATGGACAGGGGGTCAACACCATATATTTT
CASSHGQGVNTIYF
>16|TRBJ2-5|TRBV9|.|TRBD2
TGTGCCAGCAGCGGTCTAGCGGGGGGCCGAGGAGAGACCCAGTACTTC
CASSGLAGGRGETQYF
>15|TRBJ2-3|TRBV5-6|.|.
TGTGCCAGCAGCTGGGGCGCAAGGAGCACAGATACGCAGTATTTT
CASSWGARSTDTQYF
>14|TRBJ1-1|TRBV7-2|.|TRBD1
TGTGCCAGCAGAACGGACAGGGCCAACACTGAAGCTTTCTTT
CASRTDRANTEAFF
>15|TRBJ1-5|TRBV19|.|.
TGTGCCAGCAGTATGGAACAGGGTTTGAATCAGCCCCAGCATTTT
CASSMEQGLNQPQHF
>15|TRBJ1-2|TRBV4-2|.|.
TGTGCCAGCAGCCAAGAAAAAGAAGGGGTCTATGGCTACACCTTC
CASSQEKEGVYGYTF
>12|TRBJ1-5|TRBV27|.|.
TGTGCCAGCGGGGAGGGAGGGCAGCCCCAGCATTTT
CASGEGGQPQHF
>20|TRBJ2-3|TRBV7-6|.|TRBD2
TGTGCCAGCAGCTTAGCGATCGGACTAGCGGGTGGCTCTAGCACAGATACGCAGTATTTT
CASSLAIGLAGGSSTDTQYF
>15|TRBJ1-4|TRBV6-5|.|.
TGTGCCAGCAGTCTCCGGGAGGGGCCTAATGAAAAACTGTTTTTT
CASSLREGPNEKLFF
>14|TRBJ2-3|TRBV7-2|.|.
TGTGCCAGCAGCTTAGCTAGCGGCTCAGATACGCAGTATTTT
CASSLASGSDTQYF
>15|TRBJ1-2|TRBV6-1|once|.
TGTGCCAGCAGTGAAAATCTGGGAGAGAGCTATGGCTACACCTTC
CASSENLGESYGYTF
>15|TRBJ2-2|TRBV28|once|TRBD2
TGTGCCAGCAGTTTCGGGGGGGCGAGTACCGGGGAGCTGTTTTTT
CASSFGGASTGELFF